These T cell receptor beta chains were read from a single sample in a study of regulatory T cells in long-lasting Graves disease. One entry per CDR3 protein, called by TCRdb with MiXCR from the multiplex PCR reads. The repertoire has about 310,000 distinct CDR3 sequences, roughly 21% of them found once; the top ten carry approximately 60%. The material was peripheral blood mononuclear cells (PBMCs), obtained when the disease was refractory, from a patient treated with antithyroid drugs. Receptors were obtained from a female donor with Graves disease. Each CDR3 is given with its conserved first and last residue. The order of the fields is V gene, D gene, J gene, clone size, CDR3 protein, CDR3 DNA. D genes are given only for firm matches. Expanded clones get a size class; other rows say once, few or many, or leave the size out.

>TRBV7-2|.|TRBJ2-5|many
CASSEGWETQYF
TGTGCCAGCAGCGAGGGGTGGGAGACCCAGTACTTC
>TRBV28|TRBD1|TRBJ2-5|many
CASSKTGSETQYF
TGTGCCAGCAGTAAGACAGGGTCAGAGACCCAGTACTTC
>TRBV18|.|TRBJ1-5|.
CASSPGTNQPQHF
TGTGCCAGCTCACCGGGGACTAATCAGCCCCAGCATTTT
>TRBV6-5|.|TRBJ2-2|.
CASSYSRTRELFF
TGTGCCAGCAGTTACTCGAGAACCAGGGAGCTGTTTTTT
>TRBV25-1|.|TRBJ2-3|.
CASSVGLQTDTQYF
TGTGCCAGCAGTGTGGGACTCCAAACAGATACGCAGTATTTT
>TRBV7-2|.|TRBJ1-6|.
CASSLEAGVRSPLHF
TGTGCCAGCAGCTTAGAAGCAGGTGTTCGGTCACCCCTCCACTTT
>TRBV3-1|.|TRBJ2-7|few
CASSQGTGTGHYEQYF
TGTGCCAGCAGCCAGGGGACCGGGACTGGCCACTACGAGCAGTACTTC
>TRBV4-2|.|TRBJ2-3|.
CASSQGRDRTDTQYF
TGTGCCAGCAGCCAAGGGCGGGACCGCACAGATACGCAGTATTTT
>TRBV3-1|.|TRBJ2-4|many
CASSPSGQSVNIQYF
TGTGCCAGCAGCCCGTCGGGGCAGTCGGTCAACATTCAGTACTTC
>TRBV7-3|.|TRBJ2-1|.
CASSLGVGEQFF
TGTGCCAGCAGCTTGGGGGTCGGTGAGCAGTTCTTC
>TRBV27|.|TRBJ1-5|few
CASSLGAGFQPQHF
TGTGCCAGCAGTTTAGGGGCTGGCTTTCAGCCCCAGCATTTT
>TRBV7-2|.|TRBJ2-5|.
CASSLGGAVQETQYF
TGTGCCAGCAGCTTGGGGGGGGCGGTCCAAGAGACCCAGTACTTC
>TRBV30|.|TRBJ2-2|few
CAWSFRSNTGELFF
TGTGCCTGGAGTTTTAGATCGAACACCGGGGAGCTGTTTTTT
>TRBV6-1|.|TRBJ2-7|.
CASIGRGEQYF
TGTGCCAGCATTGGGCGCGGCGAGCAGTACTTC
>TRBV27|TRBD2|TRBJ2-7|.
CASSGTSGRHRTRPYEQYF
TGTGCCAGCAGCGGGACTAGCGGGAGACACCGCACGAGACCCTACGAGCAGTACTTC
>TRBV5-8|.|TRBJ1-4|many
CASSLGTGSGEKLFF
TGTGCCAGCAGCTTGGGTACAGGGTCTGGCGAAAAACTGTTTTTT
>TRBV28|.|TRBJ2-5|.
CASSQTRIRETQYF
TGTGCCAGCAGTCAAACAAGAATTCGGGAGACCCAGTACTTC
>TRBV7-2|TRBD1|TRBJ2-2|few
CASSYDAGGANTGELFF
TGTGCCAGCAGCTATGACGCAGGGGGCGCGAACACCGGGGAGCTGTTTTTT
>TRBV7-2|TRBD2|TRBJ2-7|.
CASSLVRGASYEQYF
TGTGCCAGCAGCTTAGTGCGGGGGGCCTCCTACGAGCAGTACTTC
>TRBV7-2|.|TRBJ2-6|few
CASSSPGANVLTF
TGTGCCAGCAGCTCCCCGGGGGCCAACGTCCTGACTTTC
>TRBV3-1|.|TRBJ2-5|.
CASSDRLANQETQYF
TGTGCCAGCAGCGACAGGCTAGCCAATCAAGAGACCCAGTACTTC
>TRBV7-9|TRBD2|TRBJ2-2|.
CASSTGLAGASELFF
TGTGCCAGCAGCACCGGACTAGCGGGAGCCTCGGAGCTGTTTTTT
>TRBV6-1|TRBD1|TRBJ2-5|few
CASSGTGFGETQYF
TGTGCCAGCAGTGGGACAGGGTTCGGGGAGACCCAGTACTTC
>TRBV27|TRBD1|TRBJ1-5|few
CASSNQGAPIQPQHF
TGTGCCAGCAGTAATCAGGGGGCGCCGATTCAGCCCCAGCATTTT
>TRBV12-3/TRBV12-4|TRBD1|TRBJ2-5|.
CASSFVPDRGQETQYF
TGTGCCAGCAGTTTCGTGCCGGACAGGGGGCAAGAGACCCAGTACTTC
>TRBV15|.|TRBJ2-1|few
CATSNGQTLYNEQFF
TGTGCCACCAGCAATGGACAGACCTTGTACAATGAGCAGTTCTTC
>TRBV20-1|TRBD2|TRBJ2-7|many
CSARALREGYEQYF
TGCAGTGCTAGAGCGTTGCGGGAGGGTTACGAGCAGTACTTC
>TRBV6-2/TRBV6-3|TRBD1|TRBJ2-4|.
CASSEQKTGTNIQYF
TGTGCCAGCAGTGAACAGAAGACAGGGACGAACATTCAGTACTTC
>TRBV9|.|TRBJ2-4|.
CASSYLDKNIQYF
TGTGCCAGCAGTTACTTGGATAAAAACATTCAGTACTTC
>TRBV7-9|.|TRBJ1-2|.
CASSRRQEEGYGYTF
TGTGCCAGCAGCCGGAGACAGGAAGAAGGCTATGGCTACACCTTC
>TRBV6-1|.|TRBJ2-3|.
CASRIGGADTQYF
TGTGCCAGCAGAATTGGTGGCGCAGATACGCAGTATTTT
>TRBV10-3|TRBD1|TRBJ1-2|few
CATGMTGLKGYTF
TGTGCCACAGGAATGACAGGGCTCAAAGGCTACACCTTC
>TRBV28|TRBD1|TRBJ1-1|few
CASSLRQGEYTEAFF
TGTGCCAGCAGTTTAAGACAGGGGGAATACACTGAAGCTTTCTTT
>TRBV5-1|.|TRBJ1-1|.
CASSFPDRYTEAFF
TGCGCCAGCAGCTTCCCCGACAGGTACACTGAAGCTTTCTTT
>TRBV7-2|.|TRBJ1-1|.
CASSRTENTEASF
TGTGCCAGCAGCCGTACAGAGAACACTGAAGCTTCCTTT
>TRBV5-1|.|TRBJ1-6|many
CASRRGTESPLHF
TGCGCCAGCAGGAGGGGGACGGAGTCACCCCTCCACTTT
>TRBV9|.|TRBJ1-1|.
CASSDPGHLNTEAFF
TGTGCCAGCAGCGACCCGGGACACCTGAACACTGAAGCTTTCTTT
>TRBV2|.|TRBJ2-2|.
CASSVFSVGSTGELFF
TGTGCCAGCAGTGTTTTTAGTGTAGGGAGCACCGGGGAGCTGTTTTTT
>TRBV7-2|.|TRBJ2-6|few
CASSLFQDSGANVLTF
TGCGCCAGCAGCTTGTTCCAGGACTCTGGGGCCAACGTCCTGACTTTC
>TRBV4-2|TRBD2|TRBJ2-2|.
CASSQDPLGLAGTGELFF
TGTGCCAGCAGCCAAGATCCCCTTGGACTAGCGGGAACCGGGGAGCTGTTTTTT
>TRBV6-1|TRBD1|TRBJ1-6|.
CASSRQGVTSNSPLHF
TGTGCCAGCAGTCGACAGGGGGTTACCTCGAATTCACCCCTCCACTTT
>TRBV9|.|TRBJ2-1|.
CASLKGQLYNEQFF
TGTGCCAGCCTAAAGGGACAACTGTACAATGAGCAGTTCTTC
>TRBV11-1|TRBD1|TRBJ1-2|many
CASSPARGQHYGYTF
TGTGCCAGCAGCCCCGCCCGGGGACAGCACTATGGCTACACCTTC
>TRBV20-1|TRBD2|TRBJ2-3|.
CSARGASGDTGTQYF
TGCAGTGCTAGAGGGGCTAGCGGGGACACAGGTACGCAGTATTTT
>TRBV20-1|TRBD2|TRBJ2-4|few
CSARDEGTSGKDIQYF
TGCAGTGCTAGAGATGAGGGGACTAGCGGGAAGGACATTCAGTACTTC
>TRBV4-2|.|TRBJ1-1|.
CASSQDLRQSTLAFF
TGTGCCAGCAGCCAAGATCTTCGACAGTCGACTCTGGCTTTCTTT
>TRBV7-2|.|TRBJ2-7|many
CASSPNYGSYEQYF
TGTGCCAGCAGCCCTAACTACGGGTCCTACGAGCAGTACTTC
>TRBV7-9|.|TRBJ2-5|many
CASRTINQETQYF
TGTGCCAGCAGGACAATAAATCAAGAGACCCAGTACTTC
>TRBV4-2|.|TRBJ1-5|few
CASSQEPVDRTFSNQPQHF
TGTGCCAGCAGCCAAGAACCTGTCGACAGAACCTTTAGCAATCAGCCCCAGCATTTT
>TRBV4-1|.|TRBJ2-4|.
CASSLSSVENIQYF
TGCGCCAGCAGCCTATCCTCGGTTGAAAACATTCAGTACTTC
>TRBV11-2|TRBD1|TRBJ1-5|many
CASSRTGSGQPQHF
TGTGCCAGCAGCCGGACAGGGAGCGGTCAGCCCCAGCATTTT
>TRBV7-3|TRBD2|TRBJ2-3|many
CASSPGTSGEDTQYF
TGTGCCAGCAGCCCCGGGACTAGCGGAGAAGATACGCAGTATTTT
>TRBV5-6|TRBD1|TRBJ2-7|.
CASTHERGQAAYEQYF
TGTGCCAGCACCCACGAGAGGGGACAGGCGGCCTACGAGCAGTACTTC
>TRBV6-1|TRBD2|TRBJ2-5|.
CASSTLAGLQETQYF
TGTGCCAGCAGTACCCTAGCGGGACTCCAAGAGACCCAGTACTTC
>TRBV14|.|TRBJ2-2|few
CASSQGLGNTGELFF
TGTGCCAGCAGCCAAGGACTAGGGAACACCGGGGAGCTGTTTTTT